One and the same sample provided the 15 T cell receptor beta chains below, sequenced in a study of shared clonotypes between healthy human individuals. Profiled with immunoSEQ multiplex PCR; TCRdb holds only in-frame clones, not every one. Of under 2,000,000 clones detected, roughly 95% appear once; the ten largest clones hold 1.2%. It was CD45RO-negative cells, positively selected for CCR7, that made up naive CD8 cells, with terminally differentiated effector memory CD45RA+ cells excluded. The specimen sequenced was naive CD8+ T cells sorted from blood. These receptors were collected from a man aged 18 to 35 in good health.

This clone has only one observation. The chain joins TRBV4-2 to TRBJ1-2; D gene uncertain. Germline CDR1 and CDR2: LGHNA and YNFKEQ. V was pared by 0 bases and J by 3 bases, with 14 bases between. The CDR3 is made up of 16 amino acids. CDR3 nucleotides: TGTGCCAGCAGCCAAGAACTTTCATCGGAGGACTATGGCTACACCTTC. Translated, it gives CASSQELSSEDYGYTF.

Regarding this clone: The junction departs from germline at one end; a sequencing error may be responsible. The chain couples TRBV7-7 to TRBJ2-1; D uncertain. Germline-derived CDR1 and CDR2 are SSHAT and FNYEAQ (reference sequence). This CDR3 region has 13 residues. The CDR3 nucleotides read TGTGCTAGCAGCTTAGACCCCGGTCATGAGCAGTTCTTC. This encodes CASSLDPGHEQFF.

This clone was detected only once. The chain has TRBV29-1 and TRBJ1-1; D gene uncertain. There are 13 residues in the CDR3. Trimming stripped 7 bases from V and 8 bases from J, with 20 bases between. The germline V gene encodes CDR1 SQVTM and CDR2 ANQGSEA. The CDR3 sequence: CSGSSLRAEEAFF. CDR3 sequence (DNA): TGCAGCGGATCATCCCTAAGGGCGGAAGAAGCTTTCTTT.

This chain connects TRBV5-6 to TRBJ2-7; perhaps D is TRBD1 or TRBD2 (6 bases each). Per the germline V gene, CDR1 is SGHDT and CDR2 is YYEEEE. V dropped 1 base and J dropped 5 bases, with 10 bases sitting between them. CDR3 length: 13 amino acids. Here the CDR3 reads CASSLWGADEQYF. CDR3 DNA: TGTGCCAGCAGCTTGTGGGGGGCGGACGAGCAGTACTTC.

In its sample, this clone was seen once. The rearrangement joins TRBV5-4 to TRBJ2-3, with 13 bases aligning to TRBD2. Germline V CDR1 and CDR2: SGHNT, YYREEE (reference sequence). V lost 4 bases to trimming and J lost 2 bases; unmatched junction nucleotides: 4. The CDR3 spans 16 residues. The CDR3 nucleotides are TGTGCCAGCAGCCAGGGACTAGCGGGGCTCACAGATACGCAGTATTTT. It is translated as CASSQGLAGLTDTQYF.

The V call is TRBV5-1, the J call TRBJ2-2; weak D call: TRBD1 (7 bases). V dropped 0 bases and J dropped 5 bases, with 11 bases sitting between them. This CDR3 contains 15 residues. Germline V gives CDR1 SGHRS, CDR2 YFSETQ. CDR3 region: CASSLAGGLTGELFF. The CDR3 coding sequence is TGCGCCAGCAGCTTGGCAGGGGGACTGACCGGGGAGCTGTTTTTT.

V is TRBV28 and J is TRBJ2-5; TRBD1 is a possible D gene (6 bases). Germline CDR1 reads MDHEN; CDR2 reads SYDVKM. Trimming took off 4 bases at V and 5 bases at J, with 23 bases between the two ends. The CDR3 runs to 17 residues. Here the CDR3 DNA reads TGTGCCAGCAGTTCAGGGGTGGTTGGGGACGAACACGAGACCCAGTACTTC. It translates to CASSSGVVGDEHETQYF.

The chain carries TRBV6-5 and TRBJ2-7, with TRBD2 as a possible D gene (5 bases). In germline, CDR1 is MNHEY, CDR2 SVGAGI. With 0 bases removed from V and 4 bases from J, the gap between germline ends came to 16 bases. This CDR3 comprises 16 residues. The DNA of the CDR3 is TGTGCCAGCAGTTACTCGAATTCGGTTAGCGCGTACGAGCAGTACTTC. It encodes CASSYSNSVSAYEQYF.

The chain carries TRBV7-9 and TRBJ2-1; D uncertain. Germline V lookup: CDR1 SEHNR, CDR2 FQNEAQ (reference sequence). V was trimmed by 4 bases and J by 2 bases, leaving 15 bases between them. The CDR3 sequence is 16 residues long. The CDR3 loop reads CASSYPIAEAYNEQFF. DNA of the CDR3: TGTGCCAGCAGCTACCCCATAGCAGAAGCCTACAATGAGCAGTTCTTC.

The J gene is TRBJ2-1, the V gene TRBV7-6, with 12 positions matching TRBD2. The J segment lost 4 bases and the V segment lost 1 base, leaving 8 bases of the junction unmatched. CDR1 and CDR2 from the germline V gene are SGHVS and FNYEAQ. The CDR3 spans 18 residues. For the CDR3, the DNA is TGTGCCAGCAGCTTAGTTTCCTGGACTAGCGGGGAGTACAATGAGCAGTTCTTC. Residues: CASSLVSWTSGEYNEQFF.

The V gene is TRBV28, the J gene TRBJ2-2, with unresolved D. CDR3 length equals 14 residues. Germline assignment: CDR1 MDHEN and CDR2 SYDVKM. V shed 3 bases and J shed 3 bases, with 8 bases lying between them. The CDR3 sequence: CASSFVGDTGELFF. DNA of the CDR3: TGTGCCAGCAGTTTCGTAGGTGACACCGGGGAGCTGTTTTTT.

CDR3 in DNA: TGTGCCAGCGACCTCGGATTGGATTCACCCCTCCACTTT. Its translation is CASDLGLDSPLHF. The chain combines TRBV28 with TRBJ1-6, with D hard to call. The CDR3 has 13 amino acids. Germline V CDR1 and CDR2: MDHEN, SYDVKM. V was cut by 8 bases and J by 8 bases, with 13 bases left in between.

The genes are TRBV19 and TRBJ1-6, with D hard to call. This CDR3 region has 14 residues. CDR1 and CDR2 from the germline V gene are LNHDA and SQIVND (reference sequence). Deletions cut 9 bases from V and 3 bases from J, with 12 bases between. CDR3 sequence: CASAIRDYNSPLHF. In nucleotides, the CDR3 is TGTGCCAGCGCAATCCGGGACTATAATTCACCCCTCCACTTT.

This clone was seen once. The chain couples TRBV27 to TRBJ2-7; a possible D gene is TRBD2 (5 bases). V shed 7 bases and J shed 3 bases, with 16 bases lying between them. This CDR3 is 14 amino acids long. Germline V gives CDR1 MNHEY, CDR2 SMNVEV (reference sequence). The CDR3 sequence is CASKFRTGFYEQYF. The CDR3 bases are TGTGCCAGCAAGTTCAGGACGGGATTCTACGAGCAGTACTTC.

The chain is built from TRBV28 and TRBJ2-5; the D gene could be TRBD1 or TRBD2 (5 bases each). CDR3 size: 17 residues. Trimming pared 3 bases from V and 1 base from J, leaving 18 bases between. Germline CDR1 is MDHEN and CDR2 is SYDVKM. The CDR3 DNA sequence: TGTGCCAGCAGTTTCCCGGGGACGGGTGGACCCCAAGAGACCCAGTACTTC. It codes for CASSFPGTGGPQETQYF.